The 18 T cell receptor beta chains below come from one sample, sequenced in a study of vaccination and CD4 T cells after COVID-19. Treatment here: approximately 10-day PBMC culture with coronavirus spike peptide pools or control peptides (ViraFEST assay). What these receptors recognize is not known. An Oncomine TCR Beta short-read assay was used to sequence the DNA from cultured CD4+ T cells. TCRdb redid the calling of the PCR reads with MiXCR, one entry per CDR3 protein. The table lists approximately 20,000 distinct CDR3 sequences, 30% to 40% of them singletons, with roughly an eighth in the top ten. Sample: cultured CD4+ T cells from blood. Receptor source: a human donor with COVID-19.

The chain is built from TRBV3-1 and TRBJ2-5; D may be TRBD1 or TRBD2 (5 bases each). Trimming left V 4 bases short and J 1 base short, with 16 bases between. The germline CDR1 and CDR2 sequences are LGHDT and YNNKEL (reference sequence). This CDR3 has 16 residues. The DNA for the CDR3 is TGTGCCAGCAGCCCGGGACGTAACGGGGTCCAAGAGACCCAGTACTTC. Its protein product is CASSPGRNGVQETQYF.

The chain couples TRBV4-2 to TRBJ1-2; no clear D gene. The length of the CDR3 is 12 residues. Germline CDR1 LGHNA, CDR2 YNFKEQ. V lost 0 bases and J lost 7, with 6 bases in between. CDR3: CASSQDMGGYTF. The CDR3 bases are TGTGCCAGCAGCCAAGATATGGGTGGCTACACCTTC.

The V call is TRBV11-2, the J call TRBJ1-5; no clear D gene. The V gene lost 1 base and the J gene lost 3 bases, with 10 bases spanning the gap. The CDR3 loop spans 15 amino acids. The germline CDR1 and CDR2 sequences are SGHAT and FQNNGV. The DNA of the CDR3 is TGTGCCAGCAGCTTAGGAGAAGTAGCCAATCAGCCCCAGCATTTT. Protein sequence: CASSLGEVANQPQHF.

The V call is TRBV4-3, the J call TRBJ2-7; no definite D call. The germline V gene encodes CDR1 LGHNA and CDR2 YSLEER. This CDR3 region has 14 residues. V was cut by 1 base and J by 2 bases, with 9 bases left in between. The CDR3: CASSQVKGPYEQYF. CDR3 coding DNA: TGCGCCAGCAGCCAAGTTAAGGGCCCCTACGAGCAGTACTTC.

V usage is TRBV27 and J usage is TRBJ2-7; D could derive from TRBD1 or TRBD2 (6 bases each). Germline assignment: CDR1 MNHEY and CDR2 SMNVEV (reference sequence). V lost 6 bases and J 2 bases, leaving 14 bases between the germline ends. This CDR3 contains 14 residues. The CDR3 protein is CASRPGAGAYEQYF. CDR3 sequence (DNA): TGTGCCAGCAGGCCGGGGGCAGGAGCCTACGAGCAGTACTTC.

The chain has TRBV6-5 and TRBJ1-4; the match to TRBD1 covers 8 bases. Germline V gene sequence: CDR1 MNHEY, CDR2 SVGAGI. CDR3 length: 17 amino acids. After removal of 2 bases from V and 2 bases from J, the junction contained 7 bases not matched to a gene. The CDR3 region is CASSYVDPGGTNEKLFF. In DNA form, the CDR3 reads TGTGCCAGCAGTTACGTCGATCCAGGGGGCACTAATGAAAAACTGTTTTTT.

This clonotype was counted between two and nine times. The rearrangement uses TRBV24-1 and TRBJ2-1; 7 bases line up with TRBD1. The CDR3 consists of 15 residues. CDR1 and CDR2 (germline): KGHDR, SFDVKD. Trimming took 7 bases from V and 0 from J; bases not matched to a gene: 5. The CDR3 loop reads CATSREGASYNEQFF. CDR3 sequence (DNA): TGTGCCACCAGCCGAGAGGGGGCCTCCTACAATGAGCAGTTCTTC.

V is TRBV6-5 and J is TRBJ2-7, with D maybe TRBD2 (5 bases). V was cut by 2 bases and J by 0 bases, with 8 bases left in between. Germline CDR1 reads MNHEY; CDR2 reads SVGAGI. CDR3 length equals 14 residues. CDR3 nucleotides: TGTGCCAGCAGTTACCGGGGATTCTCCTACGAGCAGTACTTC. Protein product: CASSYRGFSYEQYF.

The CDR3 is CASSYSLNTEAFF. The CDR3 region has the DNA TGTGCCAGCAGTTACTCGCTGAACACTGAAGCTTTCTTT. The genes are TRBV6-5 and TRBJ1-1; D gene uncertain. CDR1 MNHEY and CDR2 SVGAGI come from the germline V gene. Trimming cost V 0 bases and J 0 bases, with 2 bases left between them. The CDR3 consists of 13 residues.

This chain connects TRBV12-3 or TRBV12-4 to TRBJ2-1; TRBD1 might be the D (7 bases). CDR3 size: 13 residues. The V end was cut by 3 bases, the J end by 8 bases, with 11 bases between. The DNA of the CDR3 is TGTGCCAGCAGTTTCAGGGGGAGGCATGAGCAGTTCTTC. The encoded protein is CASSFRGRHEQFF.

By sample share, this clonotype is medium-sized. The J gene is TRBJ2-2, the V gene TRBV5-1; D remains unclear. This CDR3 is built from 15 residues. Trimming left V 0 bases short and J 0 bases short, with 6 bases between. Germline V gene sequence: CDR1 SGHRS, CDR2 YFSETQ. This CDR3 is CASSLVGTNTGELFF. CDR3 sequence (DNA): TGCGCCAGCAGCTTGGTAGGGACGAACACCGGGGAGCTGTTTTTT.

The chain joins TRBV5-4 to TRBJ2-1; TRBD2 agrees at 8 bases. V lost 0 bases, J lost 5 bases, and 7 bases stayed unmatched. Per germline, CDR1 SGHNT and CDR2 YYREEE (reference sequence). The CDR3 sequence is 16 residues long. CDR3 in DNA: TGTGCCAGCAGCTTGGGGCTACTAGCGGATGACAATGAGCAGTTCTTC. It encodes CASSLGLLADDNEQFF.

CDR3: CASSYLTEGTEAFF. Written as DNA, the CDR3 is TGTGCCAGCAGTTACTTGACCGAGGGAACTGAAGCTTTCTTT. This chain uses TRBV6-2 or TRBV6-3 with TRBJ1-1; D gene uncertain. Per germline, CDR1 MNHEY and CDR2 SVGEGT. The CDR3 is made up of 14 amino acids. V was clipped by 1 base and J by 5 bases, with 11 bases between them.

Here the CDR3 reads CASSLVGATGNTIYF. CDR3 in DNA: TGTGCCAGCAGCTTAGTCGGGGCAACTGGAAACACCATATATTTT. The V and J genes are TRBV7-9 and TRBJ1-3; D is perhaps TRBD1 (5 bases). Germline assignment: CDR1 SEHNR and CDR2 FQNEAQ (reference sequence). Deletions cut 1 base from V and 2 bases from J, with 9 bases between. The CDR3 is 15 residues long.

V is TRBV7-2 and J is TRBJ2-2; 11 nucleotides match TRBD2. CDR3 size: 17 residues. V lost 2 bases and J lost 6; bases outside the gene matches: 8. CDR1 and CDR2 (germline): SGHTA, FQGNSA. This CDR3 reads CASSLRSGGAKAGELFF. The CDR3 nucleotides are TGTGCCAGCAGCTTACGTAGCGGGGGGGCTAAGGCCGGGGAGCTGTTTTTT.

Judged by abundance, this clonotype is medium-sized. In DNA, the CDR3 is TGTGCCAGTAGAGGATCTAATCAGCCCCAGCATTTT. Its protein product is CASRGSNQPQHF. V usage is TRBV19 and J usage is TRBJ1-5; D is undetermined. CDR1 is LNHDA and CDR2 is SQIVND in the germline V gene (reference sequence). V was pared by 6 bases and J by 4 bases, with 7 bases between. The CDR3 runs to 12 residues. Based on the CDR3 plus reference TRBV19 and TRBJ1-5, the full variable domain is DGGITQSPKYLFRKEGQNVTLSCEQNLNHDAMYWYRQDPGQGLRLIYYSQIVNDFQKGDIAEGYSVSREKKESFPLTVTSAQKNPTAFYLCASRGSNQPQHFGDGTRLSIL.

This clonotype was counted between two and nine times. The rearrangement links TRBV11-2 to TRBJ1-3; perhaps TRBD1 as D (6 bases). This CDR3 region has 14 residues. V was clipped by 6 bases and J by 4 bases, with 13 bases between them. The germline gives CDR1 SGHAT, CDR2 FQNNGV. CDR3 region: CASRRTDSGNTIYF. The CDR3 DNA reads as TGTGCCAGCAGAAGGACAGACTCGGGAAACACCATATATTTT. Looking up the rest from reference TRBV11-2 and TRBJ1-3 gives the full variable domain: EAGVAQSPRYKIIEKRQSVAFWCNPISGHATLYWYQQILGQGPKLLIQFQNNGVVDDSQLPKDRFSAERLKGVDSTLKIQPAKLEDSAVYLCASRRTDSGNTIYFGEGSWLTVV.

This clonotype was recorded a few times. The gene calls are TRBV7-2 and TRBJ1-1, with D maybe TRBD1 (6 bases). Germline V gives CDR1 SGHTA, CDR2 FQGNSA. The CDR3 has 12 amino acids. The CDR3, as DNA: TGTGCGCTAGGGGGGCGGAACACTGAAGCTTTCTTT. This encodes CALGGRNTEAFF.